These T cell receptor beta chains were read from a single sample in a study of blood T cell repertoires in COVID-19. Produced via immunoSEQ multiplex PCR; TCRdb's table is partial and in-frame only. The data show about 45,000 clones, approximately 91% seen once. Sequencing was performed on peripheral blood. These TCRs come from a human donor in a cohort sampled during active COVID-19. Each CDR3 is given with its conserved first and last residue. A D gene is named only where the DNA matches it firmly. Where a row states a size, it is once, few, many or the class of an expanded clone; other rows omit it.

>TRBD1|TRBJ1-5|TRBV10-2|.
CASDDRGGYQPQHF
TGCGCCAGTGATGACAGGGGTGGGTATCAGCCCCAGCATTTT
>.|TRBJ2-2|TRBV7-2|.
CASSLGTGDRFIGELFF
TGTGCCAGCAGCTTAGGAACTGGCGACAGGTTTATCGGGGAGCTGTTTTTT
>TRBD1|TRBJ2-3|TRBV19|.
CASNPGTAYTDTQYF
TGTGCCAGTAATCCTGGGACAGCTTACACAGATACGCAGTATTTT
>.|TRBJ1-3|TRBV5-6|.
CASSLYGAGNTIYF
TGTGCCAGCAGCTTATACGGTGCTGGAAACACCATATATTTT
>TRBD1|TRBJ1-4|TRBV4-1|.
CASSHGWTGVSEKLFF
TGCGCCAGCAGCCATGGCTGGACAGGGGTTAGCGAAAAACTGTTTTTT
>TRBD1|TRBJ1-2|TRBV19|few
CATKEGPGGKHTF
TGTGCCACCAAAGAAGGTCCAGGGGGCAAGCACACCTTC
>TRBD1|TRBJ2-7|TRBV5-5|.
CASSQTPGTDISYEQYF
TGTGCCAGCAGCCAAACGCCCGGGACAGATATCTCCTACGAGCAGTACTTC
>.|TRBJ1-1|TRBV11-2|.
CASSPSVGGSRTEAFF
TGTGCCAGCAGCCCCTCCGTTGGGGGCTCCCGCACTGAAGCTTTCTTT
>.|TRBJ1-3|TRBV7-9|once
CASSLISQGPGNTIYF
TGTGCCAGCAGCTTAATCTCCCAGGGGCCCGGAAACACCATATATTTT
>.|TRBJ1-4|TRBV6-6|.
CASIQGGEGEKLFF
TGTGCCAGCATCCAAGGAGGGGAGGGCGAAAAACTGTTTTTT
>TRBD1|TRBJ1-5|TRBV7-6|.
CASSFGVTDRGCYQPQHF
TGTGCCAGCAGCTTCGGGGTAACGGACAGGGGCTGTTATCAGCCCCAGCATTTT
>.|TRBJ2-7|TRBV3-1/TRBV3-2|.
CASSLFYEQYF
TGTGCCAGCAGCCTCTTTTACGAGCAGTACTTC
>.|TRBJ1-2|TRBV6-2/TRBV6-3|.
CASSYQASHYGYTF
TGTGCCAGCAGTTACCAGGCTTCCCACTATGGCTACACCTTC
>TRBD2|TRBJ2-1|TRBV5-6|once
CASSPQLAGPSSSYNEQFF
TGTGCCAGCAGCCCCCAACTAGCGGGGCCCTCGAGCTCCTACAATGAGCAGTTCTTC
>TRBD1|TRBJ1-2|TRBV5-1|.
CASSPGTGEHGYTF
TGCGCCAGCAGCCCCGGGACAGGGGAACATGGCTACACCTTC
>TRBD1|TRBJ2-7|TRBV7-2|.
CASSSGTVSYEQYF
TGTGCCAGCAGCTCCGGGACAGTGAGCTACGAGCAGTACTTC
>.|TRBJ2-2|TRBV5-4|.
CASSIQGNTGELFF
TGTGCCAGCAGCATACAGGGGAACACCGGGGAGCTGTTTTTT
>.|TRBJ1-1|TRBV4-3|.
CASSQEQGIMNTEAFF
TGCGCCAGCAGCCAAGAACAGGGAATTATGAACACTGAAGCTTTCTTT
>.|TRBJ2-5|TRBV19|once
CASSPGQKETQYF
TGTGCCAGTAGTCCTGGACAGAAAGAGACCCAGTACTTC
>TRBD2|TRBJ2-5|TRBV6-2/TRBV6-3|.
CASSYSVGRAQYF
TGTGCCAGCAGTTATTCGGTGGGGAGGGCCCAGTACTTC
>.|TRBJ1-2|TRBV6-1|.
CASSEGQWYGYTF
TGTGCCAGCAGTGAAGGGCAGTGGTATGGCTACACCTTC
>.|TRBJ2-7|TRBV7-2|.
CASSWTGVGEQYF
TGTGCCAGCAGCTGGACGGGAGTGGGTGAGCAGTACTTC
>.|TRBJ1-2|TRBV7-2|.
CASSLRQRGGYTF
TGTGCCAGCAGCTTACGGCAGAGGGGGGGCTACACCTTC
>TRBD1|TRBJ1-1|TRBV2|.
CASSGGTVLRGTEAFF
TGTGCCAGCAGTGGGGGGACAGTCTTGAGAGGCACTGAAGCTTTCTTT
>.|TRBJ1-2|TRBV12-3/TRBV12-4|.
CASSPGENYGYTF
TGTGCCAGCAGTCCAGGGGAAAACTATGGCTACACCTTC
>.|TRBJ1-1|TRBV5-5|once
CASSVTAMNTEAFF
TGTGCCAGCAGCGTAACAGCCATGAACACTGAAGCTTTCTTT
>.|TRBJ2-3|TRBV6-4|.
CASSDSGQGSDTQYF
TGTGCCAGCAGTGACTCTGGGCAGGGGTCAGATACGCAGTATTTT
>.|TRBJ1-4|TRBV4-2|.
CASSQGINEKLFF
TGTGCCAGCAGCCAAGGTATTAATGAAAAACTGTTTTTT
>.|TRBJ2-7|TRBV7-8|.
CASRYDSRDGQYF
TGTGCCAGCAGGTACGACAGCCGAGATGGGCAGTACTTC
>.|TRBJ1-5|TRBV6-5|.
CASIRGGVSNQPQHF
TGTGCCAGCATCCGAGGCGGGGTGAGCAATCAGCCCCAGCATTTT
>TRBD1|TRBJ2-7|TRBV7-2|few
CASSLVAPTGPLSNEQYF
TGTGCCAGCAGCTTAGTGGCCCCGACAGGGCCTCTGAGCAACGAGCAGTACTTC
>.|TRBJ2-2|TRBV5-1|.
CASSFGNTGELFF
TGCGCCAGCAGCTTCGGGAACACCGGGGAGCTGTTTTTT
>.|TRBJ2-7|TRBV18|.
CASSESQGPYEQYF
TGTGCCAGCTCAGAATCCCAGGGTCCCTACGAGCAGTACTTC
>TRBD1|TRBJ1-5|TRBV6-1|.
CASSDGWIPDRGHQPQHF
TGTGCCAGCAGTGACGGTTGGATCCCCGACAGGGGGCATCAGCCCCAGCATTTT
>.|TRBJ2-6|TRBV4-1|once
CASSQAGFGANVLTF
TGCGCCAGCAGCCAAGCAGGGTTTGGGGCCAACGTCCTGACTTTC
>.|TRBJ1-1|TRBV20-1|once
CSASGSGNTEAFF
TGCAGTGCTAGTGGGAGCGGGAACACTGAAGCTTTCTTT
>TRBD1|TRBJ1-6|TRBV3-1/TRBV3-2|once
CASSPFSGTGDSPLHF
TGTGCCAGCAGCCCCTTCTCAGGGACAGGGGACTCACCCCTCCACTTT
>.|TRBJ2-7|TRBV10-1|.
CASSESGAVYEQYF
TGCGCCAGCAGTGAGTCGGGCGCAGTCTACGAGCAGTACTTC
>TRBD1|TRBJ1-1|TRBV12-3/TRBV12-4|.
CASSRDRSTEAFF
TGTGCCAGCAGCCGGGACAGGAGCACTGAAGCTTTCTTT
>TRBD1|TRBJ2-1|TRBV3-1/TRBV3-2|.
CASSQAGDRLSNEQFF
TGTGCCAGCAGCCAAGCTGGGGACAGACTATCGAATGAGCAGTTCTTC
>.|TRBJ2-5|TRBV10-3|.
CAISERGGAGETQYF
TGTGCCATCAGTGAACGTGGAGGGGCTGGGGAGACCCAGTACTTC
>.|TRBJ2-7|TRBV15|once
CATSRGGLSSYEQYF
TGTGCCACCAGCAGAGGGGGGCTGAGCTCCTACGAGCAGTACTTC
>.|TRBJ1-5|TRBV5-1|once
CASSLDGNSNQPQHF
TGCGCCAGCAGCTTGGACGGGAATAGCAATCAGCCCCAGCATTTT
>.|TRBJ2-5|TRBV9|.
CASSATSQETQYF
TGTGCCAGCAGCGCGACTAGCCAAGAGACCCAGTACTTC